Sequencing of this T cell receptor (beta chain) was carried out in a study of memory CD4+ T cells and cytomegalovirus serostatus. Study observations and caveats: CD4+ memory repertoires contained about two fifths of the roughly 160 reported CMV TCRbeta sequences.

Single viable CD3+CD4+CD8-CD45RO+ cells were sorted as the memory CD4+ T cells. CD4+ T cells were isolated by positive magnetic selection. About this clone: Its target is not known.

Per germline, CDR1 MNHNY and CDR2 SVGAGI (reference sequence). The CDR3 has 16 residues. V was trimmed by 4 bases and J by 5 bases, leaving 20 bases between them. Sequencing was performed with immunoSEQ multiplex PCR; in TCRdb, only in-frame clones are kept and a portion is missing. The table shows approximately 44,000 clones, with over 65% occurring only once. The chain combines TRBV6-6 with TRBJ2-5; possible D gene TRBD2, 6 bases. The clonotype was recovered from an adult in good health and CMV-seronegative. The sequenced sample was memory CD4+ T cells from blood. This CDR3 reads CASSFPGTGVGETQYF. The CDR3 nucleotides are TGTGCCAGCAGTTTCCCCGGGACGGGGGTAGGGGAGACCCAGTACTTC.